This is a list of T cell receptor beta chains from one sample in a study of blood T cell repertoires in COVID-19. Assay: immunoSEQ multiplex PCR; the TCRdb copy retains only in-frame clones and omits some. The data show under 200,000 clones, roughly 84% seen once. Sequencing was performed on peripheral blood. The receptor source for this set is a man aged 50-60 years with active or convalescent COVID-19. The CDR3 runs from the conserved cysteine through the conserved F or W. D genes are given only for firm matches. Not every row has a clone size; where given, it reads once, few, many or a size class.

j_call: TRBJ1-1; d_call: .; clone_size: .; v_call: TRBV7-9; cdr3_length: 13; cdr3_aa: CASSWTADTEAFF; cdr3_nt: TGTGCCAGCAGCTGGACAGCCGACACTGAAGCTTTCTTT
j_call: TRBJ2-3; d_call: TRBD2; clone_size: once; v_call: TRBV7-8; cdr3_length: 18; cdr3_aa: CASSTRSGRGRIKDTQYF; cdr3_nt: TGTGCCAGCAGCACGCGGTCCGGGCGGGGGAGAATAAAAGATACGCAGTATTTT
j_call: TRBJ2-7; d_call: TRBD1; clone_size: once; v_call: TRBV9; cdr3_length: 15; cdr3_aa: CASSVTGTGVHEQYF; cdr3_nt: TGTGCCAGCAGCGTCACCGGGACAGGGGTCCACGAGCAGTACTTC
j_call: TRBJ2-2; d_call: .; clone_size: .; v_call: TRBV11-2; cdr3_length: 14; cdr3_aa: CASSFNRDTGELFF; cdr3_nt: TGTGCCAGCAGCTTCAACAGGGACACCGGGGAGCTGTTTTTT
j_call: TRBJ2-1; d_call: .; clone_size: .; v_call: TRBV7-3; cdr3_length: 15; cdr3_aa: CASSRAGSSYNEQFF; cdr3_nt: TGTGCCAGCAGCAGGGCGGGGTCCTCCTACAATGAGCAGTTCTTC
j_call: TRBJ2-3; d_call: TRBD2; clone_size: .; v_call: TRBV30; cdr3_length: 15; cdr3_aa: CACGLAGGASDTQYF; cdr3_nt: TGTGCCTGTGGGCTAGCGGGAGGGGCATCAGATACGCAGTATTTT
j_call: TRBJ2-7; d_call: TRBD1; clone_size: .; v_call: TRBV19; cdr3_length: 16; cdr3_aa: CASSITTGAPVYEQYF; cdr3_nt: TGTGCCAGTAGTATTACGACAGGGGCCCCCGTCTACGAGCAGTACTTC
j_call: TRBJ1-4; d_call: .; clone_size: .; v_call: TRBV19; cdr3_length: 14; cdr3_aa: CASTVQGGVEKLFF; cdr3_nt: TGTGCCAGTACCGTCCAGGGTGGGGTTGAAAAACTGTTTTTT
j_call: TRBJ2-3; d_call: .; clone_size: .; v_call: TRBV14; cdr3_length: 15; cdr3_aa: CASSPGGRAADTQYF; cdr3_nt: TGTGCCAGCAGCCCCGGGGGAAGGGCCGCAGATACGCAGTATTTT
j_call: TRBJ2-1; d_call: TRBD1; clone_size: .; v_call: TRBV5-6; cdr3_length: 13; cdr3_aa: CASSPDRGDEQFF; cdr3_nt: TGTGCCAGCAGCCCGGACAGGGGGGATGAGCAGTTCTTC
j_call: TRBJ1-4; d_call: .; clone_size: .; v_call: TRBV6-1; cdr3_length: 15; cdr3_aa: CASSEWQATNEKLFF; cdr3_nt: TGTGCCAGCAGTGAATGGCAGGCAACTAATGAAAAACTGTTTTTT
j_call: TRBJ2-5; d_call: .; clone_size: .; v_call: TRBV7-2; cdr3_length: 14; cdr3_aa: CASSLAHLAETQYF; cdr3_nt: TGTGCCAGCAGCTTAGCGCACCTAGCGGAGACCCAGTACTTC
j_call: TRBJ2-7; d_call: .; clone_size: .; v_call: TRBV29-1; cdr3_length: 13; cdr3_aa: CSVEDLGGNEQYF; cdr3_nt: TGCAGCGTTGAAGACCTAGGGGGAAACGAGCAGTACTTC
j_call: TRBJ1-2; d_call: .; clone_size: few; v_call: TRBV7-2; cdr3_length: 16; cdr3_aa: CASSLDFRGAGVGYTF; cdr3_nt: TGTGCCAGCAGCTTAGACTTCAGGGGCGCAGGAGTCGGCTACACCTTC
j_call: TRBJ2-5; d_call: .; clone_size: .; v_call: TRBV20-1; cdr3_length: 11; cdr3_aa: CSARTGETQYF; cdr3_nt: TGCAGTGCGCGAACGGGAGAGACCCAGTACTTC
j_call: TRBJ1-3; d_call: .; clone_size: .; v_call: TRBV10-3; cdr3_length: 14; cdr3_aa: CAISEGGTGNTIYF; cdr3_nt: TGTGCCATCAGTGAAGGGGGAACTGGAAACACCATATATTTT
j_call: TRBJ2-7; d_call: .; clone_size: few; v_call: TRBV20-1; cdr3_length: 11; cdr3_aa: CSARSGHEQYF; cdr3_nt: TGCAGTGCTCGAAGCGGGCACGAGCAGTACTTC
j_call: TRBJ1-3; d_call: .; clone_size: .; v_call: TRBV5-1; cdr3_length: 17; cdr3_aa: CASSLGGAPSSGNTIYF; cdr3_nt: TGCGCCAGCAGCTTGGGGGGAGCCCCCTCCTCTGGAAACACCATATATTTT
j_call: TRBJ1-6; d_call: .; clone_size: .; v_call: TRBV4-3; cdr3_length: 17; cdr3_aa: CASSQRLQSSYNSPLHF; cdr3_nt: TGCGCCAGCAGCCAACGACTACAGAGCTCCTATAATTCACCCCTCCACTTT
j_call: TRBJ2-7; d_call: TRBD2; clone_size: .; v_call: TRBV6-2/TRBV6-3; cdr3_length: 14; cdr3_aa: CASSPRLAAYEQYF; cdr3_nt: TGTGCCAGCAGTCCACGGCTAGCGGCCTACGAGCAGTACTTC
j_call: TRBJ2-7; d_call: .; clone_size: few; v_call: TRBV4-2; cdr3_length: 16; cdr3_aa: CASSQETGDNSYEQYF; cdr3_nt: TGTGCCAGCAGCCAAGAGACGGGAGATAACTCCTACGAGCAGTACTTC
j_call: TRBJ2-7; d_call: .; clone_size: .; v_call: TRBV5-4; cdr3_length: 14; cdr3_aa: CASSLAGTVYEQYF; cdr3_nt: TGTGCCAGCAGCTTGGCCGGGACTGTCTACGAGCAGTACTTC
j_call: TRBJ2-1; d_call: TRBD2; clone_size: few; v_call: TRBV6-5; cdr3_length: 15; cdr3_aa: CASSYRGREVNEQFF; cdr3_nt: TGTGCCAGCAGTTACCGGGGGCGGGAGGTTAATGAGCAGTTCTTC
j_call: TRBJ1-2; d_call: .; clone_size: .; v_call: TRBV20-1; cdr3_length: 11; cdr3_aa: CSASGPYGYTF; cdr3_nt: TGCAGTGCTAGTGGTCCTTATGGCTACACCTTC
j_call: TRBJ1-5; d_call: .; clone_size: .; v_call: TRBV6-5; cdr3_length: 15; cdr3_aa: CASSYSGSSRQPQHF; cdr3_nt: TGTGCCAGCAGTTACTCTGGGAGTTCGAGGCAGCCCCAGCATTTT
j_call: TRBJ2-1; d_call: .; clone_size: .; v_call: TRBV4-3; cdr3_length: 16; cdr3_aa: CASSQRTNYPNNEQFF; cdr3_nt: TGCGCCAGCAGCCAGAGGACAAATTACCCTAACAATGAGCAGTTCTTC
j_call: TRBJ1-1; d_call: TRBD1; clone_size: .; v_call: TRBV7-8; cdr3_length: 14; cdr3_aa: CASSLRTGDTEAFF; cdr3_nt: TGTGCCAGCAGCTTGAGGACAGGGGATACTGAAGCTTTCTTT